The 21 T cell receptor beta chains below were found in one sample sequenced in a study of long-term antiretroviral therapy in people with HIV. It was version v3.0 of the immunoSEQ assay that was run at survey level. The repertoire was sequenced with immunoSEQ multiplex PCR; TCRdb's copy has only in-frame clones and lacks some. The sample holds fewer than 30,000 clones; approximately 86% are singletons and the top ten take around 5.3%. This sample comprised unsorted PBMCs, obtained less than 4.7 years after starting antiretroviral therapy. Source of these receptors: a man aged 25 to 45 with HIV.

This clone appeared once. The rearrangement links TRBV2 to TRBJ1-2; D gene ambiguous. Trimming took 3 bases from V and 2 from J, leaving 1 base between them. Germline assignment: CDR1 SNHLY and CDR2 FYNNEI. The CDR3 loop spans 11 amino acids. CDR3 nucleotide sequence: TGTGCCAGCAGTGACAACTATGGCTACACCTTC. It encodes CASSDNYGYTF.

V and J are TRBV27 and TRBJ1-5; D ambiguous. CDR3 size: 13 residues. In germline, CDR1 is MNHEY, CDR2 SMNVEV (reference sequence). V lost 3 bases, J lost 3 bases, and 6 bases lay in between. CDR3 coding DNA: TGTGCCAGCAGTTTTGGGAACAATCAGCCCCAGCATTTT. Protein sequence: CASSFGNNQPQHF.

The V call is TRBV11-1, the J call TRBJ2-6; 7 bases align to TRBD1. The CDR3 runs 18 residues. V was pared by 4 bases and J by 4 bases, with 13 bases of the junction left unmatched. Germline values: CDR1 SGHAT, CDR2 FQDESV (reference sequence). The CDR3 sequence is CASSSPGQRLAGANVLTF. CDR3 nucleotide sequence: TGTGCCAGCAGCTCACCGGGACAGAGGTTAGCCGGGGCCAACGTCCTGACTTTC.

The V call is TRBV7-2, the J call TRBJ1-2, with D possibly TRBD1 on 5 matching bases. Trimming left V 5 bases short and J 9 bases short, with 31 bases between. Germline V CDR1 and CDR2: SGHTA, FQGNSA. The CDR3 contains 18 residues. The CDR3 loop reads CASSPVPRQRIVGRSYTF. DNA for the CDR3: TGTGCCAGCAGCCCCGTCCCGAGACAGAGGATTGTGGGACGTAGCTACACCTTC.

The chain is built from TRBV9 and TRBJ2-3; a possible D gene is TRBD2 (6 bases). Trimming took 4 bases from V and 3 from J, leaving 12 bases between them. The CDR3 consists of 14 residues. Per germline, CDR1 SGDLS and CDR2 YYNGEE. The CDR3 bases are TGTGCCAGCAGCACCACCGGGACTACAGATACGCAGTATTTT. Protein sequence: CASSTTGTTDTQYF.

The chain combines TRBV7-2 with TRBJ1-5, with 7 positions matching TRBD1. The germline V gene encodes CDR1 SGHTA and CDR2 FQGNSA. The CDR3 runs 16 residues. V lost 6 bases, J lost 6 bases, and 14 bases stayed unmatched. DNA for the CDR3: TGTGCCAGCAGTTTGACAGGGCTCGCTGGTCCTCAGCCCCAGCATTTT. The encoded protein is CASSLTGLAGPQPQHF.

The chain joins TRBV4-1 to TRBJ1-1; maybe TRBD1 (5 bases). With 0 bases removed from V and 2 bases from J, the gap between germline ends came to 16 bases. Germline values: CDR1 MGHRA, CDR2 YSYEKL. The CDR3 is 17 residues long. The CDR3 region has the DNA TGCGCCAGCAGCCAAGATACCGGGACCGCCTTCAACACTGAAGCTTTCTTT. It is translated as CASSQDTGTAFNTEAFF.

V usage is TRBV19 and J usage is TRBJ2-1; tentative D call: TRBD2 (6 bases). Per the germline V gene, CDR1 is LNHDA and CDR2 is SQIVND (reference sequence). This CDR3 has 16 amino acids. Trimming cost V 5 bases and J 0 bases, with 14 bases left between them. DNA for the CDR3: TGTGCCAGTAGTTCCCATACTAGCAGCTCCTACAATGAGCAGTTCTTC. It translates to CASSSHTSSSYNEQFF.

The chain has TRBV5-1 and TRBJ2-1; no clear D gene. The V end lost 4 bases, the J end lost 1 base, and 12 bases lay between the germline ends. CDR3 length equals 15 residues. Germline CDR1 and CDR2: SGHRS and YFSETQ. The CDR3, as DNA: TGCGCCAGCAGCCAAGAGCCACTATCCTACAATGAGCAGTTCTTC. Protein: CASSQEPLSYNEQFF.

The chain carries TRBV18 and TRBJ2-3, with D uncertain. V gave up 3 bases and J gave up 2 bases, with 12 bases separating them. This CDR3 comprises 15 residues. The germline gives CDR1 KGHSH, CDR2 LQKENI. The chain's CDR3 is CASSPTFRTTDTQYF. The CDR3 bases are TGTGCCAGCTCACCGACATTCAGAACCACAGATACGCAGTATTTT.

The rearrangement links TRBV11-2 to TRBJ2-1; the D gene is possibly TRBD1 (5 bases). The V gene lost 1 base and the J gene lost 5 bases, with 18 bases spanning the gap. Germline CDR1 is SGHAT and CDR2 is FQNNGV. The CDR3 is made up of 17 amino acids. CDR3 coding DNA: TGTGCCAGCAGCTTAGCACAGGTGGCCGCCCTAAACAATGAGCAGTTCTTC. Amino acids: CASSLAQVAALNNEQFF.

This chain uses TRBV7-2 with TRBJ1-5, with D possibly matching TRBD1 (6 bases). Trimming took off 5 bases at V and 8 bases at J, with 19 bases between the two ends. The germline gives CDR1 SGHTA, CDR2 FQGNSA. This CDR3 region has 15 residues. The CDR3 DNA follows: TGTGCCAGCAGCCGGCTGGGGGGCCCCAGAGAGCCCCAGCATTTT. It is translated as CASSRLGGPREPQHF. The complete variable domain, with remaining parts taken from reference TRBV7-2 and TRBJ1-5, reads GAGVSQSPSNKVTEKGKDVELRCDPISGHTALYWYRQSLGQGLEFLIYFQGNSAPDKSGLPSDRFSAERTGGSVSTLTIQRTQQEDSAVYLCASSRLGGPREPQHFGDGTRLSIL.

This chain connects TRBV5-1 to TRBJ2-7, with 14 bases lining up with TRBD2. Unmatched junction bases numbered 3, after V lost 3 bases and J lost 7 bases. The CDR3 is 14 residues long. Germline assignment: CDR1 SGHRS and CDR2 YFSETQ. CDR3 DNA sequence: TGCGCCAGCAGCTCGGGACTAGCGGGAGAGGAGCAGTACTTC. Protein sequence: CASSSGLAGEEQYF.

The rearrangement joins TRBV6-4 to TRBJ1-1, with 8 bases aligning to TRBD1. The CDR3 contains 15 residues. The V gene end was trimmed by 4 bases and the J gene end by 0 bases; junction bases not matched to a gene: 4. The germline V gene has CDR1 MRHNA and CDR2 SNTAGT. The CDR3 region has the DNA TGTGCCAGCAGTGTATCAGGGGGCATGAACACTGAAGCTTTCTTT. Translated, it gives CASSVSGGMNTEAFF.

The chain joins TRBV4-3 to TRBJ2-5; D is unclear. There are 15 residues in the CDR3. CDR1 LGHNA and CDR2 YSLEER come from the germline V gene. V lost 0 bases to trimming and J lost 4 bases, with 12 bases between them. As DNA, the CDR3 is TGCGCCAGCAGCCAAGATACACGGGTACCAGAGACCCAGTACTTC. Its translation: CASSQDTRVPETQYF.

The rearrangement joins TRBV2 to TRBJ2-7; tentative D call: TRBD1 (5 bases). CDR3 length: 15 residues. Germline CDR1 and CDR2: SNHLY and FYNNEI. V lost 2 bases to trimming and J lost 5 bases, with 16 bases between them. CDR3 loop: CASSEPRQGTDEQYF. CDR3 bases: TGTGCCAGCAGTGAACCCCGCCAGGGAACTGACGAGCAGTACTTC. Drawing the rest from reference TRBV2 and TRBJ2-7, the complete variable domain is EPEVTQTPSHQVTQMGQEVILRCVPISNHLYFYWYRQILGQKVEFLVSFYNNEISEKSEIFDDQFSVERPDGSNFTLKIRSTKLEDSAMYFCASSEPRQGTDEQYFGPGTRLTVT.

This chain uses TRBV2 with TRBJ2-5, with 7 bases that match TRBD2. CDR1 and CDR2 (germline): SNHLY, FYNNEI. V shed 3 bases, J shed 4 bases, and the junction held 11 bases outside the gene matches. The CDR3 runs to 16 residues. The CDR3 loop reads CASSDSFGGGRETQYF. As DNA, the CDR3 is TGTGCCAGCAGTGATTCGTTTGGGGGGGGGAGAGAGACCCAGTACTTC.

In this sample, this clone turned up a few times. The CDR3 DNA reads TGCGCCAGCAGTGAGGTCGGGGATGGCTACACCTTC. Encoded protein: CASSEVGDGYTF. V is TRBV10-1 and J is TRBJ1-2; D ambiguous. V was pared by 2 bases and J by 6 bases, with 7 bases between. The V gene's germline CDR1 is WNHNN and CDR2 SYGVQD (reference sequence). CDR3 length equals 12 residues.

The chain uses TRBV6-5 and TRBJ2-1; D gene unclear. V was clipped by 6 bases and J by 0 bases, with 3 bases between them. This CDR3 is built from 12 residues. CDR1 and CDR2 from the germline V gene are MNHEY and SVGAGI. The CDR3 sequence is CASRGSYNEQFF. The CDR3 DNA reads TGTGCCAGCAGGGGCTCCTACAATGAGCAGTTCTTC.

The rearrangement links TRBV6-5 to TRBJ2-3; 11 bases are a match to TRBD2. The CDR3 loop spans 15 amino acids. Germline CDR1 MNHEY, CDR2 SVGAGI. V gave up 5 bases and J gave up 4 bases; unmatched junction bases: 5. The CDR3: CASSTSGSIPDTQYF. DNA of the CDR3: TGTGCCAGCAGTACTAGCGGGAGTATTCCAGATACGCAGTATTTT.

V is TRBV19 and J is TRBJ1-4; maybe TRBD1 (6 bases). This CDR3 region has 14 residues. V dropped 7 bases and J dropped 8 bases, with 17 bases sitting between them. Germline V lookup: CDR1 LNHDA, CDR2 SQIVND (reference sequence). CDR3 sequence (DNA): TGTGCCAGTACCCCCGGACAGAGACAGGAAAAACTGTTTTTT. It is translated as CASTPGQRQEKLFF.